A single TCR beta chain is shown here with its context. This sample stems from a study of blood T cell repertoires in COVID-19. Background on the study: Donors in the United States, Italy and Spain gave samples during acute or convalescent COVID-19. Sample material is recorded as cDNA or gDNA derived from T cells, B-cell-depleted T cells, or PBMCs.

The protocol was immunoSEQ multiplex PCR, while the TCRdb copy is restricted to in-frame clones and leaves out a portion. This sample carries 130,000 to 150,000 clones, over 75% of them seen once, and the ten largest clones take 1.5% to 2%. V shed 3 bases and J shed 7 bases, with 16 bases lying between them. CDR1 and CDR2 (germline): MNHEY, SMNVEV (reference sequence). The CDR3 has 16 residues. The chain recombines TRBV27 with TRBJ1-6; D perhaps matches TRBD1 (5 bases). The sequenced sample was peripheral blood. This receptor was obtained from a woman aged 45 to 65 with acute or convalescent COVID-19. The CDR3 bases are TGTGCCAGCAGTTTCCCTAGGAGGAGGGGAAATTCACCCCTCCACTTT. Translating gives CASSFPRRRGNSPLHF.